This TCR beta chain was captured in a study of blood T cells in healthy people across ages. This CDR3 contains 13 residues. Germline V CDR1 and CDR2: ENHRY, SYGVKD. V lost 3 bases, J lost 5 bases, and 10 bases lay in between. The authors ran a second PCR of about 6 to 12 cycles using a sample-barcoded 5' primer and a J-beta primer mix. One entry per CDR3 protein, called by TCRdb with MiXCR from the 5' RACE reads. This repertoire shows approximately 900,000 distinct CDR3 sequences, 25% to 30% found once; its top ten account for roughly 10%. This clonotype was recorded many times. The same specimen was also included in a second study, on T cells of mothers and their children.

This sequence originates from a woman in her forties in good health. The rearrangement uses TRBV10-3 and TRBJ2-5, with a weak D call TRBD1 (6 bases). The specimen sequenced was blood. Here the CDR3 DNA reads TGTGCCATCAGTGACGGCAGGGGCGAGACCCAGTACTTC. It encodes CAISDGRGETQYF.